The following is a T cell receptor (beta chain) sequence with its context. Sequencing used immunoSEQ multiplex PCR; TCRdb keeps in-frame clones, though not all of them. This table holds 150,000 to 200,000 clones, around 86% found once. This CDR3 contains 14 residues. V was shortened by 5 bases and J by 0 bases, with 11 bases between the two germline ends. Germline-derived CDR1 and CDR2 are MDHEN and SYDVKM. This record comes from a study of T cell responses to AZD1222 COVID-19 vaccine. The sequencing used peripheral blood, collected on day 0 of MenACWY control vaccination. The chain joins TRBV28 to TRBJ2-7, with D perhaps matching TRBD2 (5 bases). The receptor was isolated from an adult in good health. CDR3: CASSPRTGSYEQYF. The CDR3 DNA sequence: TGTGCCAGCAGTCCGCGGACTGGCTCCTACGAGCAGTACTTC.